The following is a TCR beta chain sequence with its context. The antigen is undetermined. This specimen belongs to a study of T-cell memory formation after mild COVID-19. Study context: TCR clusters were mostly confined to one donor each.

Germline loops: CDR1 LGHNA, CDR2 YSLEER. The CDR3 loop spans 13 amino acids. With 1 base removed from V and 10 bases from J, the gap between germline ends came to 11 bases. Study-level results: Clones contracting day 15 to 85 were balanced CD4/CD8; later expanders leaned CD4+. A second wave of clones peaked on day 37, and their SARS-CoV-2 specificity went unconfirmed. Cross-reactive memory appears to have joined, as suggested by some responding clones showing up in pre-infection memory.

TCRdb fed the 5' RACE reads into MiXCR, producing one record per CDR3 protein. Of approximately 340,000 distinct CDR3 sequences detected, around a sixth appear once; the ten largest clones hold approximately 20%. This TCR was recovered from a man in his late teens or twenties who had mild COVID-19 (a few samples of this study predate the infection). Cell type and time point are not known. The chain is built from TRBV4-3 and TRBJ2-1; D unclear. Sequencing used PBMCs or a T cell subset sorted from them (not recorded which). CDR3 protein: CASSQGRGWEQFF. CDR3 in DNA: TGCGCCAGCAGCCAAGGACGAGGCTGGGAGCAGTTCTTC.